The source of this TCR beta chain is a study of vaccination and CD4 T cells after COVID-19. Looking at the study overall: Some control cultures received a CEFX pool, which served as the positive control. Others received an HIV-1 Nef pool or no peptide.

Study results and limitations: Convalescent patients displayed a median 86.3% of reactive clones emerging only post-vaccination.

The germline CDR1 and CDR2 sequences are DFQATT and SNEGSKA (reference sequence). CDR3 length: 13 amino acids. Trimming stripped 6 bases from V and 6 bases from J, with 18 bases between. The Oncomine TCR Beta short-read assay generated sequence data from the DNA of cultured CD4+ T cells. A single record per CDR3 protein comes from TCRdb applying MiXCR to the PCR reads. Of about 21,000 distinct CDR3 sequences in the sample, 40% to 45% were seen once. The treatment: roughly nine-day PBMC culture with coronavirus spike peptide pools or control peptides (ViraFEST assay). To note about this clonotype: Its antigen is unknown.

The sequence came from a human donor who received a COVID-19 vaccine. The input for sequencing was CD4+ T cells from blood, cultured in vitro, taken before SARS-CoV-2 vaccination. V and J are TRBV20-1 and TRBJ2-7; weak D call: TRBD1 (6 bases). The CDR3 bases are TGCAGTGCGGGCACAGGGATGGTGGCCGAGCAGTACTTC. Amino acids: CSAGTGMVAEQYF.